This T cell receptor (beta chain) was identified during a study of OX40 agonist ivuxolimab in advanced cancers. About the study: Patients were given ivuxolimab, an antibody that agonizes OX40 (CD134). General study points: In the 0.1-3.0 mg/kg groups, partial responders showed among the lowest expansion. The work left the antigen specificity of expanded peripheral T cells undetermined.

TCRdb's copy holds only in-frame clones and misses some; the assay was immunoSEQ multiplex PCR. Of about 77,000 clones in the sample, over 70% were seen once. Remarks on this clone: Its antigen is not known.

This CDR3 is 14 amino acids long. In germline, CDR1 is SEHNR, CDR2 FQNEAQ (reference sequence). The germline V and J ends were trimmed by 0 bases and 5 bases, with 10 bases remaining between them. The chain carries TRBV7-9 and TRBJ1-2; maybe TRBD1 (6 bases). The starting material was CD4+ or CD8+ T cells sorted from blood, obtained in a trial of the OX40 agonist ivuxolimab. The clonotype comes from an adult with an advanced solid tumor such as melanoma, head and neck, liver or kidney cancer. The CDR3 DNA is TGTGCCAGCAGCTTAGCCTCCAGGGGTTATGGCTACACCTTC. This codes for CASSLASRGYGYTF. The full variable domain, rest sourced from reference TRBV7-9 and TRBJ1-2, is DTGVSQNPRHKITKRGQNVTFRCDPISEHNRLYWYRQTLGQGPEFLTYFQNEAQLEKSRLLSDRFSAERPKGSFSTLEIQRTEQGDSAMYLCASSLASRGYGYTFGSGTRLTVV.